The 20 T cell receptor beta chains below were found in one sample sequenced in a study of identical twins. MiXCR was run by TCRdb on the 5' RACE reads, yielding one entry per CDR3 protein. The sample has under 900,000 distinct CDR3 sequences, 15% to 20% seen once; the top ten hold roughly 13%. The same sample was also used in a study of T cells expressing NK-cell markers.

The sample was PBMCs. Source of these receptors: a woman aged 18-29 years in good health.

The chain is built from TRBV3-1 and TRBJ2-7; no firm D call. V lost 3 bases and J lost 0, with 9 bases in between. Germline lookup yields CDR1 LGHDT and CDR2 YNNKEL (reference sequence). The CDR3 extends over 14 amino acids. The CDR3 sequence is CASSQFQVSYEQYF. For the CDR3, the DNA is TGTGCCAGCAGCCAGTTCCAGGTCTCCTACGAGCAGTACTTC.

This clonotype has only a few counts. V and J are TRBV4-3 and TRBJ2-1; D uncertain. CDR1 is LGHNA and CDR2 is YSLEER in the germline V gene. V shed 6 bases and J shed 4 bases, with 22 bases lying between them. CDR3 length equals 17 residues. The CDR3, as DNA: TGCGCCAGCAGAAATTGGGCTCGTAGCCCGCCGTACAATGAGCAGTTCTTC. Its translation: CASRNWARSPPYNEQFF.

Only a few counts were recorded for this clonotype. The chain recombines TRBV19 with TRBJ1-1; no definite D call. Between the trimmed V and J ends, which lost 6 bases and 5 bases, there was a span of 10 bases. This CDR3 comprises 12 residues. CDR1 and CDR2 (germline): LNHDA, SQIVND (reference sequence). CDR3 in amino acids: CASRMRGTEAFF. For the CDR3, the DNA is TGTGCCAGTAGAATGCGTGGGACTGAAGCTTTCTTT.

The chain uses TRBV20-1 and TRBJ2-1, with 8 bases aligning to TRBD2. CDR1 is DFQATT, CDR2 SNEGSKA, per germline (reference sequence). This CDR3 region has 15 residues. The V and J ends lost 1 base and 4 bases, in that order; junction bases with no gene match: 6. CDR3 nucleotides: TGCAGTGCTAGAGTGGCTAGCGGGCAATACAATGAGCAGTTCTTC. Amino acids: CSARVASGQYNEQFF.

J is TRBJ2-7 and V is TRBV7-9; 8 bases line up with TRBD1. The CDR3 loop spans 14 amino acids. V gave up 5 bases and J gave up 9 bases; unmatched junction bases: 12. Germline lookup yields CDR1 SEHNR and CDR2 FQNEAQ (reference sequence). The CDR3 is CASSTHGQGFGQYF. The CDR3 DNA is TGTGCCAGCAGCACCCACGGACAGGGTTTCGGGCAGTACTTC.

The J gene is TRBJ2-2, the V gene TRBV6-2 or TRBV6-3, with 12 bases fitting TRBD2. Per the germline V gene, CDR1 is MNHEY and CDR2 is SVGEGT. Trimming removed 7 bases from V and 10 bases from J; junction bases left unmatched: 7. The CDR3 is 14 residues long. The CDR3 nucleotides read TGTGCCAGCACCCTAGGACTAGCGGGAATGGAGCTGTTTTTT. This sequence encodes CASTLGLAGMELFF.

This clonotype was counted at least ten times. The V call is TRBV6-1, the J call TRBJ1-2; D is unresolved. V gave up 5 bases and J gave up 2 bases, with 15 bases separating them. The CDR3 has 15 amino acids. CDR1 and CDR2 from the germline V gene are MNHNS and SASEGT. The CDR3 DNA follows: TGTGCCAGCAGTAGGGCGTTAAATTCCAACTATGGCTACACCTTC. This codes for CASSRALNSNYGYTF.

Only a few counts were recorded for this clonotype. The gene calls are TRBV5-1 and TRBJ2-7; TRBD1 might be the D (5 bases). Looked up from germline, CDR1 is SGHRS and CDR2 is YFSETQ. The CDR3 has 15 amino acids. The ends were cut back, 0 bases at V and 1 base at J, with 11 bases in the middle. The CDR3 DNA is TGCGCCAGCAGCTTGGCCATCAGGGAATCCTACGAGCAGTACTTC. Translated: CASSLAIRESYEQYF.

This chain links TRBV10-1 with TRBJ2-1; D unclear. The germline CDR1 and CDR2 sequences are WNHNN and SYGVQD (reference sequence). V was cut by 0 bases and J by 8 bases, with 8 bases left in between. The CDR3 covers 13 residues. The CDR3 nucleotides read TGCGCCAGCAGTGAGTCTATTATGGATGAGCAGTTCTTC. It specifies CASSESIMDEQFF.

This clonotype was counted only a few times. V is TRBV29-1 and J is TRBJ2-3, with 9 bases aligning to TRBD2. Germline assignment: CDR1 SQVTM and CDR2 ANQGSEA. Trimming at V came to 6 bases and at J to 0 bases, leaving 7 bases not matched to a gene. The CDR3 runs to 15 residues. CDR3 DNA: TGCAGCGTGGTGAGCGGGGGGCTGAGCACAGATACGCAGTATTTT. This codes for CSVVSGGLSTDTQYF.

For the CDR3, the DNA is TGTGCCTGGGGGGGACAGTCCTACGAGCAGTACTTC. This sequence encodes CAWGGQSYEQYF. The chain combines TRBV30 with TRBJ2-7; 7 positions agree with TRBD1. The CDR3 length is 12 residues. The germline V gene has CDR1 GTSNPN and CDR2 SVGIG (reference sequence). The trim removed 5 bases at V and 1 base at J, leaving 2 bases unmatched.

Only a few counts were recorded for this clonotype. The chain is built from TRBV9 and TRBJ1-1; D ambiguous. This CDR3 has 11 amino acids. The V end lost 3 bases, the J end lost 7 bases, and 7 bases lay between the germline ends. In germline, CDR1 is SGDLS, CDR2 YYNGEE. The CDR3 region has the DNA TGTGCCAGCAGCGAGGTCGTTGAAGCTTTCTTT. Protein: CASSEVVEAFF.

The genes are TRBV5-8 and TRBJ2-3; D gene ambiguous. The CDR3 sequence is 14 residues long. Trimming removed 1 base from V and 8 bases from J, with 14 bases in between. Germline assignment: CDR1 SGHTS and CDR2 YDEGEE. The CDR3: CASSLISGSSTQYF. CDR3 nucleotides: TGTGCCAGCAGCTTGATCTCCGGCTCGAGTACGCAGTATTTT.

Only one count was recorded for this clonotype. V is TRBV7-2 and J is TRBJ1-4, with D hard to call. Germline CDR1 is SGHTA and CDR2 is FQGNSA. The V end lost 3 bases, the J end lost 10 bases, and 12 bases lay between the germline ends. CDR3 length equals 13 residues. The CDR3 DNA reads as TGTGCCAGCAGCTTTTATCCGGGAGGAAAACTGTTTTTT. This sequence encodes CASSFYPGGKLFF.

The V call is TRBV6-1, the J call TRBJ2-7; D is uncertain. Looked up from germline, CDR1 is MNHNS and CDR2 is SASEGT. The V end was cut by 6 bases, the J end by 0 bases, with 15 bases between. The CDR3 spans 15 residues. CDR3 sequence: CASSPGRFFSYEQYF. Written as DNA, the CDR3 is TGTGCCAGCAGCCCCGGACGGTTTTTCTCCTACGAGCAGTACTTC.

The J gene is TRBJ1-1, the V gene TRBV3-1; D uncertain. V was clipped by 0 bases and J by 5 bases, with 7 bases between them. The CDR3 is 13 amino acids. CDR1 and CDR2 from the germline V gene are LGHDT and YNNKEL (reference sequence). CDR3 sequence (DNA): TGTGCCAGCAGCCAAGATAGTTGGACTGAAGCTTTCTTT. Translated: CASSQDSWTEAFF.

This CDR3 is CSARGLGATYEQYF. Written as DNA, the CDR3 is TGCAGTGCTAGAGGTCTGGGGGCCACCTACGAGCAGTACTTC. This rearrangement joins TRBV20-1 to TRBJ2-7; a possible D gene is TRBD1 (6 bases). V lost 1 base and J 2 bases, leaving 12 bases between the germline ends. From germline, CDR1 is DFQATT and CDR2 SNEGSKA (reference sequence). The CDR3 has 14 residues.

The rearrangement uses TRBV4-2 and TRBJ2-7; 9 bases map to TRBD1. The trim removed 5 bases at V and 6 bases at J, leaving 8 bases unmatched. The CDR3 has 14 amino acids. Germline values: CDR1 LGHNA, CDR2 YNFKEQ. CDR3 loop: CASSAPGQGAEQYF. For the CDR3, the DNA is TGTGCCAGCAGCGCACCGGGACAGGGAGCCGAGCAGTACTTC.

This clonotype showed up just once. The chain employs TRBV30 and TRBJ2-7; D gene uncertain. The CDR3 sequence is 13 residues long. Trimming removed 2 bases from V and 2 bases from J, with 10 bases in between. CDR1 and CDR2 from the germline V gene are GTSNPN and SVGIG (reference sequence). The DNA for the CDR3 is TGTGCCTGGAGTACCAGCGTCGCCTACGAGCAGTACTTC. Translation gives CAWSTSVAYEQYF.

V usage is TRBV5-1 and J usage is TRBJ1-5; D possibly corresponds to TRBD1 (6 bases). Germline CDR1 reads SGHRS; CDR2 reads YFSETQ. The CDR3 spans 15 residues. V lost 0 bases and J lost 4, with 11 bases in between. The CDR3 here is CASSLAGQQNQPQHF. In DNA, the CDR3 is TGCGCCAGCAGCTTGGCCGGACAGCAGAATCAGCCCCAGCATTTT.